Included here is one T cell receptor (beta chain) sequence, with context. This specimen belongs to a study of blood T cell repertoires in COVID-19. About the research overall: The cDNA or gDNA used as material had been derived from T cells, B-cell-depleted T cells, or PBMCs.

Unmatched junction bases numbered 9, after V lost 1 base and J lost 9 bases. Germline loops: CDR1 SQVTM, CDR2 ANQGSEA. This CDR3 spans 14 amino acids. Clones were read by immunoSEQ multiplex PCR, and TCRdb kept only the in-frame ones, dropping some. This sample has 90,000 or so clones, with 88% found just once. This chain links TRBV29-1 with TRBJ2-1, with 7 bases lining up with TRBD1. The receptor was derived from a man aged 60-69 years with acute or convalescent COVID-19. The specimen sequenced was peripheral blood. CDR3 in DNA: TGCAGCGTTGAAGGAAGACAGGGTTTCGTTGAGCAGTTCTTC. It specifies CSVEGRQGFVEQFF.